This TCR beta chain is drawn from a study of T cell responses to AZD1222 COVID-19 vaccine. Study results and caveats: Donors were largely white British and mainly female; clonal diversity was possibly underestimated. Regions 160-218 and 743-854 held dominance among vaccine-associated CD4 TCRs, which spanned spike.

The CDR3 contains 11 residues. Deletions cut 8 bases from V and 6 bases from J, with 11 bases between. The repertoire was sequenced with immunoSEQ multiplex PCR; TCRdb's copy has only in-frame clones and lacks some. Here the sample spans about 140,000 clones, 75% to 90% being singletons. To note about this clone: Its antigen is still unknown.

The V and J genes are TRBV12-3 or TRBV12-4 and TRBJ2-7; the D is unclear. This specimen consisted of peripheral blood, obtained on day 0 of AZD1222 vaccination. The sequence came from an adult in good health. The CDR3 sequence: CASSGLSEQYF. CDR3 coding DNA: TGTGCCAGCTCTGGGTTATCCGAGCAGTACTTC.